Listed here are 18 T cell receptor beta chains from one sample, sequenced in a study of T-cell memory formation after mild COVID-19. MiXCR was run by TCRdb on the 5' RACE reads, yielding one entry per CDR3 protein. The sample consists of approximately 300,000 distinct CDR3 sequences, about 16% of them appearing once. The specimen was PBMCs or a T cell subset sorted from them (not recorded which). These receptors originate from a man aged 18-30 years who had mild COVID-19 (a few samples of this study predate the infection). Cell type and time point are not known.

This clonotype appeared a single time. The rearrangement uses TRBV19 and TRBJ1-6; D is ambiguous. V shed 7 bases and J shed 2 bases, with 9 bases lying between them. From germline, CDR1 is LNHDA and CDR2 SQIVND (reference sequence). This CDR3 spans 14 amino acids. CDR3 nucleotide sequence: TGTGCCAGTACGGCAGAAGCCTATAATTCACCCCTCCACTTT. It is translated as CASTAEAYNSPLHF. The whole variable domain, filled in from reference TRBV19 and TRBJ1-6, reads DGGITQSPKYLFRKEGQNVTLSCEQNLNHDAMYWYRQDPGQGLRLIYYSQIVNDFQKGDIAEGYSVSREKKESFPLTVTSAQKNPTAFYLCASTAEAYNSPLHFGNGTRLTVT.

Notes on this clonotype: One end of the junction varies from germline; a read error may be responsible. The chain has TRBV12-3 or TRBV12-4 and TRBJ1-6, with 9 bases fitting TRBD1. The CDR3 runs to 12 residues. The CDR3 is CASSPGGTGSFF. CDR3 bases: TGTGCCAGCAGTCCCGGTGGGACAGGGAGTTTTTTT.

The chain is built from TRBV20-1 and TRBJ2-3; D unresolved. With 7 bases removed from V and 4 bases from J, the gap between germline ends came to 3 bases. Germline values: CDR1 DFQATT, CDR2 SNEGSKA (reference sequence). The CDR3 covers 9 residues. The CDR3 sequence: CSVPDTQYF. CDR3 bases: TGCAGTGTTCCAGATACGCAGTATTTT.

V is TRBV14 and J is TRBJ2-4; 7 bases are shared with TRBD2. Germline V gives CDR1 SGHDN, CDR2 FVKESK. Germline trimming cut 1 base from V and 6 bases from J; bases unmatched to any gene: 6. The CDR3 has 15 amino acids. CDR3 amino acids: CASSQALAAGNIQYF. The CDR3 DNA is TGTGCCAGCAGCCAAGCGCTAGCGGCGGGAAACATTCAGTACTTC.

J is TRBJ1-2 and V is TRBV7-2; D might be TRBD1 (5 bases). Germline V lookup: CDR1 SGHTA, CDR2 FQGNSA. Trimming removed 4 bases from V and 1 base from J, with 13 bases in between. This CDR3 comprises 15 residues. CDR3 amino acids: CASSSNRQINYGYTF. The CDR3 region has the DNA TGTGCCAGCAGCTCAAACCGACAGATTAACTATGGCTACACCTTC.

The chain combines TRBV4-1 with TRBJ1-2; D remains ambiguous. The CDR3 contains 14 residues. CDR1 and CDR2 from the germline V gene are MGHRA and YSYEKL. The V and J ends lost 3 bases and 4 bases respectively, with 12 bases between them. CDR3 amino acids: CASSHPFEIYGYTF. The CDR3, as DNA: TGCGCCAGCAGCCACCCGTTCGAGATCTATGGCTACACCTTC.

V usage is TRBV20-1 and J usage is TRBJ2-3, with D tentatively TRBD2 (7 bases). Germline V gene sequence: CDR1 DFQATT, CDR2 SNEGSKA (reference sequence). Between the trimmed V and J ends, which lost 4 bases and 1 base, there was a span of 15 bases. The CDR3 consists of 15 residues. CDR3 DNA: TGCAGTGCTACTCACGCCGGGGGGCGCACAGATACGCAGTATTTT. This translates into CSATHAGGRTDTQYF.

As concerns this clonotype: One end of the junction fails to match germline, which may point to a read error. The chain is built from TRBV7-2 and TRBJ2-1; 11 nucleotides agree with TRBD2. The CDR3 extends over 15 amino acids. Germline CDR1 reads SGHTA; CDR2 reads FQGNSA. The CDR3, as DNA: TGTGCCTGCAGCTTGGCTAGCGGGGGGTACAATGAGCAGTTCTTC. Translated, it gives CACSLASGGYNEQFF.

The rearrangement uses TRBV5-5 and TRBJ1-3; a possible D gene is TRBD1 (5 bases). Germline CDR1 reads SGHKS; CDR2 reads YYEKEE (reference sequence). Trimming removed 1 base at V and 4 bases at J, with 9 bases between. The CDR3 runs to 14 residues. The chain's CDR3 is CASSLSGGGNTIYF. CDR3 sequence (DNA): TGTGCCAGCAGCTTGTCTGGGGGGGGAAACACCATATATTTT. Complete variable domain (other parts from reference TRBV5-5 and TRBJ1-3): DAGVTQSPTHLIKTRGQQVTLRCSPISGHKSVSWYQQVLGQGPQFIFQYYEKEERGRGNFPDRFSARQFPNYSSELNVNALLLGDSALYLCASSLSGGGNTIYFGEGSWLTVV.

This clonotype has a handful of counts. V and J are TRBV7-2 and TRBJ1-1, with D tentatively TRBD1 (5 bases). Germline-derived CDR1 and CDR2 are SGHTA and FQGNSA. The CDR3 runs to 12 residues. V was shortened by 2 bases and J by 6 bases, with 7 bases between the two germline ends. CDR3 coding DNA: TGTGCCAGCAGCTTATGGGGGGCTGAAGCTTTCTTT. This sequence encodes CASSLWGAEAFF.

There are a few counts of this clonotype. The CDR3 here is CAWKSSADTQYF. As DNA, the CDR3 is TGTGCCTGGAAGTCGTCCGCAGATACGCAGTATTTT. The chain has TRBV30 and TRBJ2-3; no clear D. The CDR3 runs to 12 residues. Trimming pared 4 bases from V and 4 bases from J, leaving 9 bases between. CDR1 is GTSNPN, CDR2 SVGIG, per germline (reference sequence).

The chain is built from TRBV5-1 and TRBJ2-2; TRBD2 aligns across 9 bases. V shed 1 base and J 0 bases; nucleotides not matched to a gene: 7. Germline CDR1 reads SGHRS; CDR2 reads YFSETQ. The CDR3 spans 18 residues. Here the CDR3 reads CASSLSGTSRSNTGELFF. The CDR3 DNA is TGCGCCAGCAGCTTGTCCGGGACTAGCCGGTCGAACACCGGGGAGCTGTTTTTT.

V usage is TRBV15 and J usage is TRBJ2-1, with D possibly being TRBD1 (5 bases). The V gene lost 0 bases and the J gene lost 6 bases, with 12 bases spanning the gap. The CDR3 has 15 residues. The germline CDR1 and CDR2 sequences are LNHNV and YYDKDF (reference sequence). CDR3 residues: CATSREGQGPNEQFF. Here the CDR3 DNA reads TGTGCCACCAGCAGAGAGGGGCAGGGTCCCAATGAGCAGTTCTTC.

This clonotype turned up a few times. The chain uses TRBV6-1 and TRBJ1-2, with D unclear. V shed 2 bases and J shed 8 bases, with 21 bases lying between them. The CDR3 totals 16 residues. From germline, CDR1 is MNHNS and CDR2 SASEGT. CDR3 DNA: TGTGCCAGCAGTGAATTTATCGGGCCACTAACGCGAGGCTACACCTTC. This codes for CASSEFIGPLTRGYTF.

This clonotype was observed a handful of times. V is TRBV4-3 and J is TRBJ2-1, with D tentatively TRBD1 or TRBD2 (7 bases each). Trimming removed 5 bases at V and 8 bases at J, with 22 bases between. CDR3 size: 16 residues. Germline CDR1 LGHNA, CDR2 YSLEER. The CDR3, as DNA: TGCGCCAGCAGCACTCCAGGGGGGGCGGGGTTCGATGAGCAGTTCTTC. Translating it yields CASSTPGGAGFDEQFF.

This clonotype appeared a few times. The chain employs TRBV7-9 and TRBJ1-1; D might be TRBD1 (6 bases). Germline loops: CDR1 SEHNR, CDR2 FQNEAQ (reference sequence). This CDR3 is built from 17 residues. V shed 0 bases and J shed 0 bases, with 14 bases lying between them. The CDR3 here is CASSLASRGAMNTEAFF. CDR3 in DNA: TGTGCCAGCAGCTTAGCTTCCCGGGGGGCAATGAACACTGAAGCTTTCTTT. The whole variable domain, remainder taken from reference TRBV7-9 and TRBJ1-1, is DTGVSQNPRHKITKRGQNVTFRCDPISEHNRLYWYRQTLGQGPEFLTYFQNEAQLEKSRLLSDRFSAERPKGSFSTLEIQRTEQGDSAMYLCASSLASRGAMNTEAFFGQGTRLTVV.

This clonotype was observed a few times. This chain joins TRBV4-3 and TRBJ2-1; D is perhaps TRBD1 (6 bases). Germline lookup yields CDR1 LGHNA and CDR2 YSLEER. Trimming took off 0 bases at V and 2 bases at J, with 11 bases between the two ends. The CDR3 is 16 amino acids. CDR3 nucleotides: TGCGCCAGCAGCCAAGATTACAGGACAGCCTACAATGAGCAGTTCTTC. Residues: CASSQDYRTAYNEQFF.

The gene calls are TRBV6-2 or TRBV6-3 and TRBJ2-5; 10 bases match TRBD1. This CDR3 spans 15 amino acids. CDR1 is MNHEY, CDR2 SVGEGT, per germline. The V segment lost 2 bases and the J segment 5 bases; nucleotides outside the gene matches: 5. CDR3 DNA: TGTGCCAGCAGTTACCCGGACAGGGGGATGGAGACCCAGTACTTC. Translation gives CASSYPDRGMETQYF.